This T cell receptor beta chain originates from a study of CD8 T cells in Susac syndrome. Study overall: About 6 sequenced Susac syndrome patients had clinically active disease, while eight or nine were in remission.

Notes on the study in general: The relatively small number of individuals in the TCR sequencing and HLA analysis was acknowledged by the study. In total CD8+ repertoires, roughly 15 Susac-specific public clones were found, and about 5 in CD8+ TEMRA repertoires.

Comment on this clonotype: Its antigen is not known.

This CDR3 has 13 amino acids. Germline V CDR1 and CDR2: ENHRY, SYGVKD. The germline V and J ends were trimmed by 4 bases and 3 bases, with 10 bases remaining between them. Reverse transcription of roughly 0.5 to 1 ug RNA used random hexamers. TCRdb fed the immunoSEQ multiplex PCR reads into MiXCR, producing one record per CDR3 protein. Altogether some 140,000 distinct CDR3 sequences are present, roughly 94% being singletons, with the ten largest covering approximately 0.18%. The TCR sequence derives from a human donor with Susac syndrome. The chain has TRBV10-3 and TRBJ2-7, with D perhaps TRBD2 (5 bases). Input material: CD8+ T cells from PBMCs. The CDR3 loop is CAISGGQIYEQYF. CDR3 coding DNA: TGTGCCATCAGTGGAGGGCAAATCTACGAGCAGTACTTC.